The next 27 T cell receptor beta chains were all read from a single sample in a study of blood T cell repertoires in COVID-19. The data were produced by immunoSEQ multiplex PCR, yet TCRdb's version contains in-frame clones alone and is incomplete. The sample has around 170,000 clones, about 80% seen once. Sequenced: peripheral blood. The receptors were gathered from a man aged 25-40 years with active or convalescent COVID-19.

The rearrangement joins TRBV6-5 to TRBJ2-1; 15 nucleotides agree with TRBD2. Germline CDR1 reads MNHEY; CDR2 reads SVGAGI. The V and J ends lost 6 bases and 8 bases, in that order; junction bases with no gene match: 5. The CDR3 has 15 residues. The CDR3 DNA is TGTGCCAGCAGGACCGGGACTAGCGGGGGGTATGAGCAGTTCTTC. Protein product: CASRTGTSGGYEQFF.

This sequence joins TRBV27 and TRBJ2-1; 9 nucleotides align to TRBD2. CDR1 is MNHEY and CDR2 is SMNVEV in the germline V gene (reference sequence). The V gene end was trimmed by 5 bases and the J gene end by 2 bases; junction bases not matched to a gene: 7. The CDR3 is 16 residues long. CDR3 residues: CASSHGGGGPYNEQFF. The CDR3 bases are TGTGCCAGCAGTCACGGCGGGGGGGGACCCTACAATGAGCAGTTCTTC.

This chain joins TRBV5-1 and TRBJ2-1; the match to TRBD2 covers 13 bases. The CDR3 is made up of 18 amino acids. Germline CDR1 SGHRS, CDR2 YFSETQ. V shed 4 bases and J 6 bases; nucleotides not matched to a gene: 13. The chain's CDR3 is CASSAGLAGLTPTNEQFF. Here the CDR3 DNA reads TGCGCCAGCAGCGCGGGACTAGCGGGGTTAACACCCACCAATGAGCAGTTCTTC.

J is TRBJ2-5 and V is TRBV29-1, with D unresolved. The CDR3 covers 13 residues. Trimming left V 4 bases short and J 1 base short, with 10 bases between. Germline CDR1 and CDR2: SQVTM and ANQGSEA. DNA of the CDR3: TGCAGCGTTGGACTCCTCCTCCAAGAGACCCAGTACTTC. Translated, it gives CSVGLLLQETQYF.

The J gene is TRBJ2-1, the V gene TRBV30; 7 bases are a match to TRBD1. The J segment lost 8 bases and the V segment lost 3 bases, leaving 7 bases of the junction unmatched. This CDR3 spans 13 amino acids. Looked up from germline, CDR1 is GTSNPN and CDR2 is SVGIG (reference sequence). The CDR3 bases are TGTGCCTGGAGCAGACAGGGTCCGGATGAGCAGTTCTTC. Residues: CAWSRQGPDEQFF. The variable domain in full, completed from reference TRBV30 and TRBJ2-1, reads SQTIHQWPATLVQPVGSPLSLECTVEGTSNPNLYWYRQAAGRGLQLLFYSVGIGQISSEVPQNLSASRPQDRQFILSSKKLLLSDSGFYLCAWSRQGPDEQFFGPGTRLTVL.

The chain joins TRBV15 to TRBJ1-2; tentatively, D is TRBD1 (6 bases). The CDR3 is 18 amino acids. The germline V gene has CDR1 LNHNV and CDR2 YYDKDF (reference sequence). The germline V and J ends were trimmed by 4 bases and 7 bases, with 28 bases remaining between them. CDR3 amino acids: CATSTSRLQGSSRGGYTF. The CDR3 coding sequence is TGTGCCACCAGCACTTCTCGACTCCAGGGGTCATCCCGGGGTGGCTACACCTTC.

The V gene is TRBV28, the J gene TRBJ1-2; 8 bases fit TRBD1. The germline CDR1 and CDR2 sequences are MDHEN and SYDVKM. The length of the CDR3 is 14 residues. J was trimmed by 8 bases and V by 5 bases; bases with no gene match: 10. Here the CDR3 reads CASSLQGAWDGYTF. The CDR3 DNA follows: TGTGCCAGCAGTCTCCAGGGGGCGTGGGACGGCTACACCTTC.

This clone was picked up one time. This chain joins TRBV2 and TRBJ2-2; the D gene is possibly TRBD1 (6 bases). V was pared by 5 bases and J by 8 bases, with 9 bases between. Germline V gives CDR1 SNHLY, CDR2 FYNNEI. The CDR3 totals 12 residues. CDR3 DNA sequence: TGTGCCAGCAGTACTCAGGGGGGGGAGCTGTTTTTT. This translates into CASSTQGGELFF.

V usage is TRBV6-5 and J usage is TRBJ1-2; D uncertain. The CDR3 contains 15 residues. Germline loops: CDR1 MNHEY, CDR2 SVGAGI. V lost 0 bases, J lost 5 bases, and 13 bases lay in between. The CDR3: CASSYSVSSRYGYTF. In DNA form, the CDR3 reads TGTGCCAGCAGTTACTCCGTCAGTTCAAGATATGGCTACACCTTC.

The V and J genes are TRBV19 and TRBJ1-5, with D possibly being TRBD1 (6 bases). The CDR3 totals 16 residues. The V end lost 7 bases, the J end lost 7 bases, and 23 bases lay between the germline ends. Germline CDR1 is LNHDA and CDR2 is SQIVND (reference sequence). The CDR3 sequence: CASTIGMTGLGQPQHF. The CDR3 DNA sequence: TGTGCCAGTACCATAGGCATGACAGGCCTAGGGCAGCCCCAGCATTTT.

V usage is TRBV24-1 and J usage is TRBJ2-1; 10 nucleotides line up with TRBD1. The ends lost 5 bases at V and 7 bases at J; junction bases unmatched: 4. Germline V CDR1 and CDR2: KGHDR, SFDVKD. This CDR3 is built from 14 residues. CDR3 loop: CATSVGDRGNEQFF. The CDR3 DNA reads TGTGCCACCAGTGTGGGGGACAGGGGAAATGAGCAGTTCTTC.

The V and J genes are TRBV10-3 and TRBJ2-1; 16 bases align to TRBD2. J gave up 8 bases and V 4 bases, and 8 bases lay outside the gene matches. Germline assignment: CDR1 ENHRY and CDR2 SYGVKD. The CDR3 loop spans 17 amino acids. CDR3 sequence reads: CAISGGLAGGSADEQFF. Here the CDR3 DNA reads TGTGCCATCAGTGGGGGACTAGCGGGAGGGTCAGCCGATGAGCAGTTCTTC.

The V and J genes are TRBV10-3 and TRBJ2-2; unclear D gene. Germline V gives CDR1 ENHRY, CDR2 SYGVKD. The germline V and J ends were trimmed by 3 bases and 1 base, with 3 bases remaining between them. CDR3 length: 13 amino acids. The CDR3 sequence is CAISDKNTGELFF. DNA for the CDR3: TGTGCCATCAGTGATAAGAACACCGGGGAGCTGTTTTTT.

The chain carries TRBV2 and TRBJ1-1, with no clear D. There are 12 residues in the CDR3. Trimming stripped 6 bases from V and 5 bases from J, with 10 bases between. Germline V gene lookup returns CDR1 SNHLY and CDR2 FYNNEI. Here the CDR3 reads CASSPLRTEAFF. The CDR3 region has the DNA TGTGCCAGCAGCCCCCTCAGAACTGAAGCTTTCTTT.

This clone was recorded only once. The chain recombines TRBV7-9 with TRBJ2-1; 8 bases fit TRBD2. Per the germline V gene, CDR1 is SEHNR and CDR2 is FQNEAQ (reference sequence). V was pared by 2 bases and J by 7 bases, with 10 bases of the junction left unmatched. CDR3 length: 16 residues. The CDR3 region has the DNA TGTGCCAGCAGCTTACGCGCACTAGCGGCCCTTAATGAGCAGTTCTTC. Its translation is CASSLRALAALNEQFF.

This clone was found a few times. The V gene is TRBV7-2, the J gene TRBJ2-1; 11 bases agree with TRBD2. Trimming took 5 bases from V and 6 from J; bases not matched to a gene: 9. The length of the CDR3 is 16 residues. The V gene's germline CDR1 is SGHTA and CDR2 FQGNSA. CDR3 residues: CASSASSGRSGNEQFF. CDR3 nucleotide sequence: TGTGCCAGCAGCGCCTCTAGCGGGAGGTCGGGCAATGAGCAGTTCTTC.

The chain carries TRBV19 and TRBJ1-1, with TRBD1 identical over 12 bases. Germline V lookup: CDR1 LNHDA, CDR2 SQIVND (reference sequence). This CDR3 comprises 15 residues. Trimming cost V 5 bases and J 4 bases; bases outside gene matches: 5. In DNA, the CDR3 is TGTGCCAGTAGTGGCCGGGACAGGGGGCCCACTGAAGCTTTCTTT. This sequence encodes CASSGRDRGPTEAFF.

The chain's CDR3 is CASSPQGVSMNTEAFF. DNA of the CDR3: TGTGCCAGCTCACCACAGGGGGTCTCAATGAACACTGAAGCTTTCTTT. The chain links TRBV18 to TRBJ1-1, with a tentative D call TRBD1 (6 bases). The CDR3 has 16 amino acids. Trimming pared 1 base from V and 0 bases from J, leaving 12 bases between. Germline CDR1 and CDR2: KGHSH and LQKENI.

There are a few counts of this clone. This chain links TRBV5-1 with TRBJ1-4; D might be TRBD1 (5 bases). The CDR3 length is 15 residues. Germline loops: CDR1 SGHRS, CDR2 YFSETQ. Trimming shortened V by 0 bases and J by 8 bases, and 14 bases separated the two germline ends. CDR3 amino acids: CASSLGSSGKEKLFF. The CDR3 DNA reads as TGCGCCAGCAGCTTGGGTTCGTCAGGGAAGGAAAAACTGTTTTTT.

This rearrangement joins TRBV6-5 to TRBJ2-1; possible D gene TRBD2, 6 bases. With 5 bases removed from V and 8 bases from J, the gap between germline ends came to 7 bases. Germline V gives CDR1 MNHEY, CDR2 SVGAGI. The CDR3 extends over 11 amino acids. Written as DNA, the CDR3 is TGTGCCAGCAGTCGCGGGGATGAGCAGTTCTTC. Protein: CASSRGDEQFF.

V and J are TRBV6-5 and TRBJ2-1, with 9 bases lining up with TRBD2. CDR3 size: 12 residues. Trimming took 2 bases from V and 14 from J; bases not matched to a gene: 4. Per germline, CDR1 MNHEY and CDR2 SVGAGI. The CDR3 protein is CASSYKAGGEFF. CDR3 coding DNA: TGTGCCAGCAGTTACAAGGCGGGAGGGGAGTTCTTC.

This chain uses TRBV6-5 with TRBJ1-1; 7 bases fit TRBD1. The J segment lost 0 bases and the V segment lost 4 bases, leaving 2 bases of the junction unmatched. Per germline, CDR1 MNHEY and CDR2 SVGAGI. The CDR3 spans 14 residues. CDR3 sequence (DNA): TGTGCCAGCAGTTGGGGACAGATGAACACTGAAGCTTTCTTT. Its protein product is CASSWGQMNTEAFF.

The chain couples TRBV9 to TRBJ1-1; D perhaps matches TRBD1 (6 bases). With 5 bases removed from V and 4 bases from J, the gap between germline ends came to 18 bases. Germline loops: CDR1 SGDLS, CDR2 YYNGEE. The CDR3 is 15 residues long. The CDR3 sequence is CASRPLTGISTEAFF. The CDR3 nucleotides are TGTGCCAGCAGACCCCTTACAGGGATCTCCACTGAAGCTTTCTTT.

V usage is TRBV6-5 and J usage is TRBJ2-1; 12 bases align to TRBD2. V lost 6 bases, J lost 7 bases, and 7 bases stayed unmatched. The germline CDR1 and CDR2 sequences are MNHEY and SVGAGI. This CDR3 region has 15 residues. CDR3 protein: CASRPLAGGPNEQFF. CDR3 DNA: TGTGCCAGCAGACCGCTAGCGGGAGGGCCGAATGAGCAGTTCTTC.

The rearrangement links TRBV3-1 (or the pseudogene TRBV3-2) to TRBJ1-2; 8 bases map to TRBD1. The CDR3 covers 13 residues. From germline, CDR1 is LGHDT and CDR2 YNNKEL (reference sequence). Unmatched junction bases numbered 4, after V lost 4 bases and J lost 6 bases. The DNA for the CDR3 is TGTGCCAGCAGCCCCAGGGGGCAGGATGGCTACACCTTC. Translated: CASSPRGQDGYTF.

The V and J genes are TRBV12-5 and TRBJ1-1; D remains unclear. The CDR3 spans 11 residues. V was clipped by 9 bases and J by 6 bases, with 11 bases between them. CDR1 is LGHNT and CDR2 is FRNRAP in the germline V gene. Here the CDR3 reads CASGEVSEAFF. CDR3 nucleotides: TGTGCTAGCGGAGAAGTGTCTGAAGCTTTCTTT.

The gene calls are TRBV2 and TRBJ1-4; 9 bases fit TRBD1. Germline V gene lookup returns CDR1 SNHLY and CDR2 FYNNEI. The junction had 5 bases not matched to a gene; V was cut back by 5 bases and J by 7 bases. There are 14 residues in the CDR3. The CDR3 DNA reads TGTGCCAGCAGTCCGGGACAGGGCCCTGAAAAACTGTTTTTT. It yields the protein CASSPGQGPEKLFF.